The source of this T cell receptor beta chain is a study of T cells expressing NK-cell markers. Scientists made TCR beta cDNA using 5'RACE template switching with UMIs. TCRdb re-called the 5' RACE reads and catalogs CDR3 proteins one per entry, DNA excluded. The sample spans 350,000 to 450,000 distinct CDR3 sequences; the ten largest clones claim 5% to 5.5%. The CDR3 runs 17 residues. Per the germline V gene, CDR1 is SGHRS and CDR2 is YFSETQ. J is TRBJ2-3 and V is TRBV5-1; absent DNA, TCRdb's TRBD1 call cannot be checked. The sequencing sample was made of blood T cells: a sorted CD56 or NKG2C T cell subset, CD4+ or CD8+ T cells, or bulk PBMC T cells (not recorded which). The TCR comes from a man aged 18 to 69 in good health. The CDR3 region is CASSLVGQGAGTDTQYF.